Listed below are T cell receptor beta chains from one sample, sequenced in a study of blood T cell repertoires in COVID-19. Assay: immunoSEQ multiplex PCR; the TCRdb copy retains only in-frame clones and omits some. The top ten hold around 20% of the sample, which has about 150,000 clones, 70% to 80% seen once. Sequenced material: PBMCs or T cells enriched from blood (not recorded which). All receptors derive from a woman between 65 and 79 years old in a cohort exposed to, infected with or recovered from COVID-19 (not recorded which). Each CDR3 is given with its conserved first and last residue. The D gene is left open where the match is weak.

j_gene,d_gene,v_gene,CDR3nt,CDR3aa
TRBJ2-7,-,TRBV30,TGTGCCTGGAATTCCGGGCCGGGGGACGAGCAGTACTTC,CAWNSGPGDEQYF
TRBJ2-1,TRBD1,TRBV7-2,TGTGCCAGCAGCTCCGGGACAGGGGGCCCTACCGGTCATGAGCAGTTCTTC,CASSSGTGGPTGHEQFF
TRBJ1-2,TRBD1,TRBV18,TGTGCCAGCTCAGAAGGACAGGGCGATGCTAACTATGGCTACACCTTC,CASSEGQGDANYGYTF
TRBJ1-2,TRBD1,TRBV7-9,TGTGCCAGCAGCCCTGGGACAGGGTCTTTTTCTTATGGCTACACCTTC,CASSPGTGSFSYGYTF
TRBJ2-3,-,TRBV19,TGTGCCAGTAGTTTTACAGGGTCAGATACGCAGTATTTT,CASSFTGSDTQYF
TRBJ1-5,-,TRBV15,TGTGCCACCAGCAGGTCCAACCAGGGTAATCAGCCCCAGCATTTT,CATSRSNQGNQPQHF
TRBJ2-1,TRBD2,TRBV7-8,TGTGCCAGCAGCCCCAGACTAGCGGGAGATGGTGAGCAGTTCTTC,CASSPRLAGDGEQFF
TRBJ2-6,TRBD1,TRBV7-9,TGTGCCAGCAGAAAACAGGGGGTTAACGTCCTGACTTTC,CASRKQGVNVLTF
TRBJ2-1,-,TRBV28,TGTGCCAGCAGTTCACCCGGGAAACTGGGTTACAATGAGCAGTTCTTC,CASSSPGKLGYNEQFF
TRBJ2-5,TRBD2,TRBV7-9,TGTGCCAGCAGCTTAATGGCGGGAGAAGAGACCCAGTACTTC,CASSLMAGEETQYF
TRBJ1-5,-,TRBV12-3/TRBV12-4,TGTGCCAGCACCCAGGAGGGGAGAACCCAGCATTTT,CASTQEGRTQHF
TRBJ2-7,TRBD2,TRBV28,TGTGCCAGCAGTTTAGGGGCTAGCGGGACCTACGAGCAGTACTTC,CASSLGASGTYEQYF
TRBJ2-1,-,TRBV7-2,TGTGCCAGCAGCGGAGGACCTACGTACAATGAGCAGTTCTTC,CASSGGPTYNEQFF
TRBJ2-5,TRBD2,TRBV7-2,TGTGCCAGCAGCTCGGGACTAGCGGGGGCCCAAGAGACCCAGTACTTC,CASSSGLAGAQETQYF
TRBJ2-1,TRBD1,TRBV2,TGTGCCAGCAGTGGGGGACAGTACGGCAATGAGCAGTTCTTC,CASSGGQYGNEQFF
TRBJ1-1,-,TRBV9,TGTGCCAGCAGCGTAGAGACACATGAAGCTTTCTTT,CASSVETHEAFF
TRBJ1-2,TRBD1,TRBV28,TGTGCCAGCAGTGGACAGGGGCTTGGCTATGGCTACACCTTC,CASSGQGLGYGYTF
TRBJ2-1,-,TRBV5-1,TGCGCCAGCAGCTTGGAAGGGTCAGGACACCCCAATGAGCAGTTCTTC,CASSLEGSGHPNEQFF